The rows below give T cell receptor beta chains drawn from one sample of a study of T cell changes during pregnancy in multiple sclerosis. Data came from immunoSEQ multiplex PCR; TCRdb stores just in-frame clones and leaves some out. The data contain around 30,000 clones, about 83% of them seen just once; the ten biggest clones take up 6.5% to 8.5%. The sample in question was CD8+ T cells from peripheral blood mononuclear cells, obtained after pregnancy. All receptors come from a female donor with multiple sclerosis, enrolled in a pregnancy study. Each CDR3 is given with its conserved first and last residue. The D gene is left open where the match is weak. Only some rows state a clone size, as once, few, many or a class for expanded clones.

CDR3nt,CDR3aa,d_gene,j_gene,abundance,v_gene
TGTGCCAGCAGCGCCATATCCGGGACAGGGGGTACCACTGAAGCTTTCTTT,CASSAISGTGGTTEAFF,TRBD1,TRBJ1-1,-,TRBV9
TGTGCCAGCAGCCAGGCGAGGGGCAGGGGGCTTTATGGCTACACCTTC,CASSQARGRGLYGYTF,TRBD1,TRBJ1-2,-,TRBV7-9
TGTGCCAGTAGTCTCTCTAATGAGCAGTTCTTC,CASSLSNEQFF,-,TRBJ2-1,-,TRBV19
TGTGCCAGCAGCTTAGCGCCGAGGGGAGGCGAAAAACTGTTTTTT,CASSLAPRGGEKLFF,-,TRBJ1-4,-,TRBV7-6
TGCGCCAGCAGCCAAGGTATAGGCAACAGGGGATCCTACAATGAGCAGTTCTTC,CASSQGIGNRGSYNEQFF,TRBD1,TRBJ2-1,-,TRBV4-1
TGTGCCAGCAGTTCGGCGGGGCGGGTCATGAACACTGAAGCTTTCTTT,CASSSAGRVMNTEAFF,-,TRBJ1-1,once,TRBV28
TGTGCCAGCAGCTTAACCACAGGCTACGAGCAGTACTTC,CASSLTTGYEQYF,-,TRBJ2-7,-,TRBV11-2
TGTGCCAGCAGCTCGCGACTGATCGTCCACAATGAGCAGTTCTTC,CASSSRLIVHNEQFF,-,TRBJ2-1,-,TRBV5-7
TGTGCCAGCAGTTTATCAGGTTATAATTCACCCCTCCACTTT,CASSLSGYNSPLHF,-,TRBJ1-6,-,TRBV28
TGTGCCGTCCGGGACAGGGCTCCCACTGAAGCTTTCTTT,CAVRDRAPTEAFF,TRBD1,TRBJ1-1,-,TRBV28
TGTGCTAGCAGCCCTGGACTAGCGGGGGGCACAGATACGCAGTATTTT,CASSPGLAGGTDTQYF,TRBD2,TRBJ2-3,-,TRBV7-7
TGTGCCAGCACTCCTGATAGCTACGAGCAGTACTTC,CASTPDSYEQYF,-,TRBJ2-7,few,TRBV2
TGTGCCAGCAGCTTGGGGGCAGGGGAGGCTTTCTTT,CASSLGAGEAFF,-,TRBJ1-1,-,TRBV5-5
TGTGCCAGCAGCCTGAGAGAGGCGGGAGGCTCTTATGAGCAGTTCTTC,CASSLREAGGSYEQFF,TRBD2,TRBJ2-1,-,TRBV5-6
TGTGCCAGCAGCTTTGGACAGGGGGAGCAGTACTTC,CASSFGQGEQYF,TRBD1,TRBJ2-7,-,TRBV7-9
TGTGCCACACTCAGCGGAGATACTTACACAGATACGCAGTATTTT,CATLSGDTYTDTQYF,-,TRBJ2-3,-,TRBV5-4
TGTGCCAGTAGTACCGTCTCTAGCGGGGGTTTCACAGATACGCAGTATTTT,CASSTVSSGGFTDTQYF,TRBD2,TRBJ2-3,-,TRBV19
TGTGCCAGCAGTGCCTATAGGCGGGGGGCCTCCGGGGAGCTGTTTTTT,CASSAYRRGASGELFF,TRBD2,TRBJ2-2,many,TRBV6-1
TGTGCCAGCACTCCCAACCCGACAGGAATTTTCACAGATACGCAGTATTTT,CASTPNPTGIFTDTQYF,-,TRBJ2-3,-,TRBV27
TGCAGCGTCTTAGAAGACACTGAAGCTTTCTTT,CSVLEDTEAFF,-,TRBJ1-1,-,TRBV29-1
TGTGCCAGCAGCTCGGGGACATATGGCTACACCTTC,CASSSGTYGYTF,-,TRBJ1-2,-,TRBV13
TGTGCCAGCAGTGTTTCTAGCGGGGGGTCTTGGGATGAGCAGTTCTTC,CASSVSSGGSWDEQFF,TRBD2,TRBJ2-1,-,TRBV6-4
TGTGCCAGCAGTTACTCGTCGGAGAATGAGCAGTTCTTC,CASSYSSENEQFF,-,TRBJ2-1,-,TRBV6-5
TGTGCCAGCAGCTTACAAGCGGGGGGGCTTGACGATGAGCAGTTCTTC,CASSLQAGGLDDEQFF,TRBD2,TRBJ2-1,-,TRBV7-3
TGTGCCAGTTCGGGGGTTCCACCCCAAGAGACCCAGTACTTC,CASSGVPPQETQYF,-,TRBJ2-5,-,TRBV2
TGTGCCAGCAGTCCAGACTCGTACCTCACAGATACGCAGTATTTT,CASSPDSYLTDTQYF,-,TRBJ2-3,-,TRBV27
TGTGCCAGCAGCACCCATGACCGGGACTTTAACACTGAAGCTTTCTTT,CASSTHDRDFNTEAFF,-,TRBJ1-1,-,TRBV5-5
TGTGCCAGCAGCTTGGCTTGGGGCCTTGAAGCTTTCTTT,CASSLAWGLEAFF,-,TRBJ1-1,-,TRBV5-8
TGTGCCTGGTGGACAGGGGTTTTCCCTGAAGCTTTCTTT,CAWWTGVFPEAFF,TRBD1,TRBJ1-1,-,TRBV30
TGTGCCAGCAGCTTCCCGCGGGAGGGGGTCGGGGAGCTGTTTTTT,CASSFPREGVGELFF,TRBD2,TRBJ2-2,-,TRBV7-9
TGTGCCAGCAGTCATGAAAGGCGGATCCAGAACTACGAGCAGTACTTC,CASSHERRIQNYEQYF,-,TRBJ2-7,-,TRBV28
TGTGCCAGCAGTACCCCTGACGTCGGCGGTACGCAGTATTTT,CASSTPDVGGTQYF,-,TRBJ2-3,-,TRBV28
TGCGCCAGCAGCCGGAGACAGGGCGATGAGCAGTTCTTC,CASSRRQGDEQFF,TRBD1,TRBJ2-1,-,TRBV4-1
TGCGCCAGCAGCTTGGACAGGGTGGGCACTGAAGCTTTCTTT,CASSLDRVGTEAFF,-,TRBJ1-1,-,TRBV5-1
TGTGCCAGCAGGAGGACTAGCGGGCCTCAAGAGACCCAGTACTTC,CASRRTSGPQETQYF,TRBD2,TRBJ2-5,-,TRBV6-6